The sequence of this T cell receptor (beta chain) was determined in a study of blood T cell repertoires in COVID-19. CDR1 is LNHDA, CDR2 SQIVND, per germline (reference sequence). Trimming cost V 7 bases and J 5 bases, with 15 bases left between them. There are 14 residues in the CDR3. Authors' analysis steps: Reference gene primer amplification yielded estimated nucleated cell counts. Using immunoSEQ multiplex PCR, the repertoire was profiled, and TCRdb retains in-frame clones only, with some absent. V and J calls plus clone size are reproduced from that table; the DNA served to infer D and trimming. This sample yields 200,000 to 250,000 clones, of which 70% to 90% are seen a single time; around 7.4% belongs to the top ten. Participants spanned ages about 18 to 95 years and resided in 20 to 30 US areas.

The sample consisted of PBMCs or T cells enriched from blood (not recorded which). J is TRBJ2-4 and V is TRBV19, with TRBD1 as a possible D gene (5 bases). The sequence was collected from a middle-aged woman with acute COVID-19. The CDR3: CASKLTASQNIQYF. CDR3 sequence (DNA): TGTGCCAGTAAACTGACAGCGTCCCAAAACATTCAGTACTTC.